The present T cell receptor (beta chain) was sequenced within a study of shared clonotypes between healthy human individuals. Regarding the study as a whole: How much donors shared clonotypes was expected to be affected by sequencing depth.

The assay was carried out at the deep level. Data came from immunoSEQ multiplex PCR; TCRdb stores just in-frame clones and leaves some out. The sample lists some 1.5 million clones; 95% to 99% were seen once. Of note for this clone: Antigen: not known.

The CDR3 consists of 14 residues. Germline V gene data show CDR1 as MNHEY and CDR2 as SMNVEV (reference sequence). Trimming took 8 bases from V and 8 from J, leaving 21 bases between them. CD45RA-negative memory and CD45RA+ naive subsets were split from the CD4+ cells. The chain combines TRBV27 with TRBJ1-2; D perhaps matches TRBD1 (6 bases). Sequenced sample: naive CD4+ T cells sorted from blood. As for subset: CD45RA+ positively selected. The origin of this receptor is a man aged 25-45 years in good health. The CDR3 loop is CASADRGGRTGYTF. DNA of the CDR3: TGTGCCAGCGCCGACCGGGGGGGCCGTACGGGCTACACCTTC.